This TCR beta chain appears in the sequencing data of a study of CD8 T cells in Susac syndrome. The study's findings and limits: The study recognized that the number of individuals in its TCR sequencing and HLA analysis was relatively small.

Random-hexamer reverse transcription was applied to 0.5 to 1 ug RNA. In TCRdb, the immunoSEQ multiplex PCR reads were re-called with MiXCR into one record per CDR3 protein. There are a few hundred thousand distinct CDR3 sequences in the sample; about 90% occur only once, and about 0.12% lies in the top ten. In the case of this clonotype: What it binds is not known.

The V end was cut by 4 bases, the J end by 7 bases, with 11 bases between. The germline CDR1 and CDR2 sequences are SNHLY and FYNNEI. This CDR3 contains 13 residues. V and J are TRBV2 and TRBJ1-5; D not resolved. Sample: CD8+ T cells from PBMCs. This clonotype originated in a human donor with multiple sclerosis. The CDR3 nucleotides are TGTGCCAGCAGTGTAAAAGGAGAGCAGCCCCAGCATTTT. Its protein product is CASSVKGEQPQHF.